This TCR beta chain was captured in a study of T cell responses to AZD1222 COVID-19 vaccine. Study findings and constraints: Scientists sampled the repertoires only once the peak T cell response had passed. Only a handful of AZD1222 recipients, more than five in all, had baseline seropositivity. Compared with day 0, the breadth and depth of the Spike-specific TCR repertoire rose significantly after two doses of AZD1222. Among vaccine-associated CD4 TCRs, coverage spanned spike, with dominance at 160-218 and 743-854.

Of note for this clone: The antigen remains unidentified.

TCRdb's copy holds only in-frame clones and misses some; the assay was immunoSEQ multiplex PCR. The table shows approximately 180,000 clones, with about 92% occurring only once. The clonotype comes from an adult who received the MenACWY meningococcal vaccine as a control. The sample in question was peripheral blood, obtained 28 days after the second dose of the MenACWY control vaccine.

Here the CDR3 DNA reads TGTGCCTGGAGGGGCGGTGGGACCGGGACCCAGTACTTC. Its translation: CAWRGGGTGTQYF. J is TRBJ2-5 and V is TRBV30; D assignment may be TRBD1 or TRBD2 (5 bases each). The V end lost 3 bases, the J end lost 7 bases, and 15 bases lay between the germline ends. In germline, CDR1 is GTSNPN, CDR2 SVGIG (reference sequence). This CDR3 has 13 residues.